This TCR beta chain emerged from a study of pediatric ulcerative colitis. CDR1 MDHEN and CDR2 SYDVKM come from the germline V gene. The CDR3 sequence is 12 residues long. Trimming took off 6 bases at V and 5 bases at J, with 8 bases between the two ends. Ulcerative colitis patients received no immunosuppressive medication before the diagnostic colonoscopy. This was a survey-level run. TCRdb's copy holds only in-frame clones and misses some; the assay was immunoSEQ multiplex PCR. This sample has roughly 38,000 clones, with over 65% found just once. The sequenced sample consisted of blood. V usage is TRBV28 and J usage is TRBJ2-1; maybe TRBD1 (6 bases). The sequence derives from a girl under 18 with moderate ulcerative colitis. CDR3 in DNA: TGTGCCAGCAGGGACAGAAACAATGAGCAGTTCTTC. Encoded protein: CASRDRNNEQFF.